Below, 32 T cell receptor beta chains from the same sample are listed, as sequenced in a study of blood T cell repertoires in COVID-19. Clones were sequenced by immunoSEQ multiplex PCR, and TCRdb holds only the in-frame ones, with some missing. The table shows around 150,000 clones, with approximately 90% occurring only once. The sequenced sample consisted of PBMCs or T cells enriched from blood (not recorded which). These receptors were taken from a woman aged 45-65 years who had recovered from COVID-19.

The chain links TRBV12-5 to TRBJ1-1, with D tentatively TRBD1 (6 bases). Germline CDR1 and CDR2: LGHNT and FRNRAP. Trimming removed 1 base from V and 8 bases from J, with 11 bases in between. The CDR3 extends over 13 amino acids. CDR3 amino acids: CASGLATTGEAFF. CDR3 in DNA: TGTGCTAGTGGTTTGGCGACGACAGGAGAAGCTTTCTTT. The whole variable domain, filled in from reference TRBV12-5 and TRBJ1-1, reads DARVTQTPRHKVTEMGQEVTMRCQPILGHNTVFWYRQTMMQGLELLAYFRNRAPLDDSGMPKDRFSAEMPDATLATLKIQPSEPRDSAVYFCASGLATTGEAFFGQGTRLTVV.

V usage is TRBV25-1 and J usage is TRBJ1-1; D gene ambiguous. There are 15 residues in the CDR3. The V and J ends lost 5 bases and 0 bases respectively, with 13 bases between them. CDR1 and CDR2 from the germline V gene are MGHDK and SYGVNS. CDR3 in DNA: TGTGCCAGCAGTCGAATGGGCAGGATGAACACTGAAGCTTTCTTT. It specifies CASSRMGRMNTEAFF.

The rearrangement joins TRBV2 to TRBJ1-2; maybe TRBD1 (5 bases). Trimming removed 11 bases from V and 5 bases from J, with 15 bases in between. Germline values: CDR1 SNHLY, CDR2 FYNNEI. The CDR3 totals 12 residues. The CDR3 sequence: CAPGGGRYGYTF. The CDR3 bases are TGTGCCCCCGGGGGGGGGAGATATGGCTACACCTTC. Full variable domain (rest looked up from reference TRBV2 and TRBJ1-2): EPEVTQTPSHQVTQMGQEVILRCVPISNHLYFYWYRQILGQKVEFLVSFYNNEISEKSEIFDDQFSVERPDGSNFTLKIRSTKLEDSAMYFCAPGGGRYGYTFGSGTRLTVV.

This clone was detected only a few times. The chain employs TRBV2 and TRBJ2-7, with 9 bases lining up with TRBD2. The CDR3 runs to 16 residues. CDR1 and CDR2 (germline): SNHLY, FYNNEI. The V gene end was trimmed by 2 bases and the J gene end by 3 bases; junction bases not matched to a gene: 8. This CDR3 is CASSEFGGGGDYEQYF. In DNA, the CDR3 is TGTGCCAGCAGTGAATTTGGCGGGGGGGGTGACTACGAGCAGTACTTC. The whole variable domain, remainder taken from reference TRBV2 and TRBJ2-7, is EPEVTQTPSHQVTQMGQEVILRCVPISNHLYFYWYRQILGQKVEFLVSFYNNEISEKSEIFDDQFSVERPDGSNFTLKIRSTKLEDSAMYFCASSEFGGGGDYEQYFGPGTRLTVT.

The V and J genes are TRBV6-2 or TRBV6-3 and TRBJ1-5; D unclear. Germline CDR1 and CDR2: MNHEY and SVGEGT. V was trimmed by 2 bases and J by 1 base, leaving 6 bases between them. The CDR3 spans 14 residues. CDR3 protein: CASSYSMSNQPQHF. The CDR3 DNA sequence: TGTGCCAGCAGTTACAGCATGAGCAATCAGCCCCAGCATTTT.

This chain links TRBV5-4 with TRBJ1-4, with 9 bases that match TRBD1. V shed 3 bases, J shed 6 bases, and the junction held 6 bases outside the gene matches. CDR1 is SGHNT and CDR2 is YYREEE in the germline V gene (reference sequence). The CDR3 covers 15 residues. CDR3 residues: CASSSGQGTHEKLFF. The DNA of the CDR3 is TGTGCCAGCAGCTCCGGACAGGGGACGCATGAAAAACTGTTTTTT.

The chain uses TRBV5-6 and TRBJ1-5, with 8 bases that match TRBD1. This CDR3 has 16 residues. V lost 0 bases and J lost 2; bases outside the gene matches: 4. Looked up from germline, CDR1 is SGHDT and CDR2 is YYEEEE. Here the CDR3 DNA reads TGTGCCAGCAGCTTGGGACAGGGGAATGGCAATCAGCCCCAGCATTTT. This codes for CASSLGQGNGNQPQHF.

V is TRBV7-9 and J is TRBJ1-2; the D is unclear. CDR3 length: 13 amino acids. With 2 bases removed from V and 2 bases from J, the gap between germline ends came to 6 bases. Germline values: CDR1 SEHNR, CDR2 FQNEAQ (reference sequence). CDR3 bases: TGTGCCAGCAGCTTAAGGGAGAACTATGGCTACACCTTC. This codes for CASSLRENYGYTF.

The rearrangement links TRBV7-6 to TRBJ2-3; D remains unclear. The CDR3 length is 17 residues. Trimming cost V 1 base and J 0 bases, with 14 bases left between them. Germline-derived CDR1 and CDR2 are SGHVS and FNYEAQ. CDR3 loop: CASSLGSLFTSTDTQYF. CDR3 nucleotides: TGTGCCAGCAGCTTAGGTTCACTATTTACTAGCACAGATACGCAGTATTTT. The full variable domain, its missing parts supplied by reference TRBV7-6 and TRBJ2-3, is GAGVSQSPRYKVTKRGQDVALRCDPISGHVSLYWYRQALGQGPEFLTYFNYEAQQDKSGLPNDRFSAERPEGSISTLTIQRTEQRDSAMYRCASSLGSLFTSTDTQYFGPGTRLTVL.

This clone was seen only once. The chain couples TRBV18 to TRBJ1-1; D gene unclear. Trimming removed 3 bases from V and 4 bases from J, with 18 bases in between. The V gene's germline CDR1 is KGHSH and CDR2 LQKENI. There are 16 residues in the CDR3. The CDR3 DNA is TGTGCCAGCTCACCGTCGACCCGGGGATGGGGCACTGAAGCTTTCTTT. Protein sequence: CASSPSTRGWGTEAFF.

The chain has TRBV27 and TRBJ2-1; 8 bases are shared with TRBD1. V lost 7 bases to trimming and J lost 7 bases; unmatched junction nucleotides: 12. Germline V gene data show CDR1 as MNHEY and CDR2 as SMNVEV (reference sequence). There are 15 residues in the CDR3. CDR3 sequence reads: CASNLTPRTGNEQFF. For the CDR3, the DNA is TGTGCCAGCAATCTGACCCCCAGGACAGGGAATGAGCAGTTCTTC.

V and J are TRBV7-6 and TRBJ1-6, with D possibly matching TRBD1 (6 bases). This CDR3 comprises 15 residues. Germline CDR1 is SGHVS and CDR2 is FNYEAQ. Trimming pared 0 bases from V and 7 bases from J, leaving 10 bases between. The CDR3 region has the DNA TGTGCCAGCAGCTTAGCGCCGGACAGCAATTCACCCCTCCACTTT. This codes for CASSLAPDSNSPLHF.

The chain joins TRBV7-2 to TRBJ2-3; D possibly corresponds to TRBD2 (7 bases). CDR3 length: 15 amino acids. V lost 7 bases to trimming and J lost 1 base, with 15 bases between them. The germline V gene has CDR1 SGHTA and CDR2 FQGNSA. This chain's CDR3 is CASTLTGGGTDTQYF. CDR3 sequence (DNA): TGTGCCAGCACCCTAACGGGGGGCGGCACAGATACGCAGTATTTT.

This chain links TRBV5-4 with TRBJ1-1; no reliable D call. This CDR3 has 13 residues. The V and J ends lost 0 bases and 5 bases respectively, with 8 bases between them. Per germline, CDR1 SGHNT and CDR2 YYREEE (reference sequence). The CDR3 coding sequence is TGTGCCAGCAGCTTGGCCGGGGAAACTGAAGCTTTCTTT. Translated: CASSLAGETEAFF.

The CDR3 nucleotides are TGTGCCAGCAGCTTGGTTAGGGGGCAAGGCTACACCTTC. Its protein product is CASSLVRGQGYTF. The rearrangement links TRBV5-4 to TRBJ1-2; TRBD1 matches 7 bases. Germline loops: CDR1 SGHNT, CDR2 YYREEE (reference sequence). The V gene end was trimmed by 0 bases and the J gene end by 8 bases; junction bases not matched to a gene: 4. The CDR3 is 13 amino acids.

V gene TRBV7-2 combines with J gene TRBJ2-7; TRBD2 matches 11 bases. The length of the CDR3 is 16 residues. Trimming took 1 base from V and 4 from J; bases not matched to a gene: 6. Germline V gene sequence: CDR1 SGHTA, CDR2 FQGNSA. The CDR3 DNA reads as TGTGCCAGCAGCTTAGGGCTAGCGGGGGGTTTTTACGAGCAGTACTTC. This translates into CASSLGLAGGFYEQYF. Together with reference TRBV7-2 and TRBJ2-7, the CDR3 gives the full variable domain: GAGVSQSPSNKVTEKGKDVELRCDPISGHTALYWYRQSLGQGLEFLIYFQGNSAPDKSGLPSDRFSAERTGGSVSTLTIQRTQQEDSAVYLCASSLGLAGGFYEQYFGPGTRLTVT.

V and J are TRBV7-7 and TRBJ2-3; tentatively, D is TRBD2 (6 bases). The CDR3 loop spans 17 amino acids. Germline values: CDR1 SSHAT, CDR2 FNYEAQ (reference sequence). Trimming shortened V by 5 bases and J by 0 bases, and 18 bases separated the two germline ends. CDR3 sequence: CASSMGSGVSSTDTQYF. The CDR3 DNA is TGTGCCAGCAGCATGGGGTCGGGGGTCTCTAGCACAGATACGCAGTATTTT.

This rearrangement joins TRBV7-9 to TRBJ2-7; 9 bases fit TRBD1. CDR1 and CDR2 from the germline V gene are SEHNR and FQNEAQ (reference sequence). The CDR3 has 13 residues. V lost 10 bases to trimming and J lost 3 bases; unmatched junction nucleotides: 7. CDR3 sequence (DNA): TGTGCCACCGGGACAGGGACCTTCTACGAGCAGTACTTC. This gives the protein CATGTGTFYEQYF.

This clone occurred a few times. The chain carries TRBV12-3 or TRBV12-4 and TRBJ1-1; TRBD1 is a possible D gene (5 bases). Deletions cut 5 bases from V and 4 bases from J, with 8 bases between. The CDR3 totals 12 residues. The CDR3 is CASSPTGTEAFF. CDR3 bases: TGTGCCAGCAGTCCTACAGGCACTGAAGCTTTCTTT.

The chain carries TRBV5-6 and TRBJ2-1, with 8 nucleotides matching TRBD2. Germline CDR1 SGHDT, CDR2 YYEEEE. The CDR3 contains 18 residues. The ends lost 0 bases at V and 0 bases at J; junction bases unmatched: 8. The CDR3 region is CASSLAGGVLNSYNEQFF. DNA of the CDR3: TGTGCCAGCAGCTTGGCCGGGGGGGTCCTTAACTCCTACAATGAGCAGTTCTTC.

This sequence joins TRBV12-3 or TRBV12-4 and TRBJ2-3, with TRBD2 matching 7 bases. This CDR3 comprises 12 residues. V was pared by 8 bases and J by 5 bases, with 4 bases of the junction left unmatched. CDR3 DNA sequence: TGTGCCAGCGGGGGGGTAGGAGATACGCAGTATTTT. It yields the protein CASGGVGDTQYF.

The rearrangement joins TRBV19 to TRBJ1-4, with a possible D match to TRBD1 (5 bases). Trimming stripped 5 bases from V and 5 bases from J, with 15 bases between. The germline CDR1 and CDR2 sequences are LNHDA and SQIVND (reference sequence). The CDR3 loop spans 15 amino acids. CDR3 amino acids: CASSLGGGENEKLFF. CDR3 bases: TGTGCCAGTAGTCTCGGCGGGGGAGAAAATGAAAAACTGTTTTTT.

V usage is TRBV7-2 and J usage is TRBJ1-2, with a possible D match to TRBD1 (6 bases). V dropped 6 bases and J dropped 4 bases, with 18 bases sitting between them. From germline, CDR1 is SGHTA and CDR2 FQGNSA. The CDR3 runs 15 residues. The CDR3 DNA follows: TGTGCCAGCAGGAGGGACCCCCAGGGGAGCTATGGCTACACCTTC. Encoded protein: CASRRDPQGSYGYTF.

The J gene is TRBJ2-7, the V gene TRBV29-1; D possibly corresponds to TRBD1 (6 bases). The ends were cut back, 5 bases at V and 2 bases at J, with 10 bases in the middle. The CDR3 totals 12 residues. CDR1 is SQVTM and CDR2 is ANQGSEA in the germline V gene. As DNA, the CDR3 is TGCAGCGTTACAGGGATCACCTACGAGCAGTACTTC. As protein: CSVTGITYEQYF.

This clone showed up just once. This chain links TRBV6-5 with TRBJ2-7; weak D call: TRBD1 (5 bases). Trimming shortened V by 7 bases and J by 2 bases, and 15 bases separated the two germline ends. This CDR3 is 14 amino acids long. Per germline, CDR1 MNHEY and CDR2 SVGAGI. CDR3 residues: CASTLWQGTYEQYF. CDR3 nucleotide sequence: TGTGCCAGCACCCTATGGCAGGGAACCTACGAGCAGTACTTC.

J is TRBJ2-1 and V is TRBV12-5, with TRBD2 as a possible D gene (7 bases). The CDR3 totals 20 residues. CDR1 and CDR2 (germline): LGHNT, FRNRAP. V was cut by 0 bases and J by 1 base, with 22 bases left in between. CDR3 bases: TGTGCTAGTGGTTTGGTAGGCGGGGGCCGGCGGACGAGTTCCTACAATGAGCAGTTCTTC. This sequence encodes CASGLVGGGRRTSSYNEQFF.

This rearrangement joins TRBV19 to TRBJ1-1; maybe TRBD1 (5 bases). CDR3 length: 15 residues. V dropped 0 bases and J dropped 5 bases, with 13 bases sitting between them. Per the germline V gene, CDR1 is LNHDA and CDR2 is SQIVND (reference sequence). In DNA, the CDR3 is TGTGCCAGTAGTATAGAAGGGGCAGGGAGGACTGAAGCTTTCTTT. It yields the protein CASSIEGAGRTEAFF.

The chain links TRBV30 to TRBJ1-2; TRBD1 matches at 8 bases. The CDR3 runs to 13 residues. The germline V gene encodes CDR1 GTSNPN and CDR2 SVGIG (reference sequence). V gave up 3 bases and J gave up 8 bases; unmatched junction bases: 8. This chain's CDR3 is CAWSATGAGGYTF. The DNA of the CDR3 is TGTGCCTGGAGCGCGACAGGGGCAGGAGGCTACACCTTC.

The V call is TRBV7-2, the J call TRBJ2-3, with D possibly matching TRBD1 (5 bases). Trimming took off 5 bases at V and 4 bases at J, with 13 bases between the two ends. The CDR3 contains 14 residues. In germline, CDR1 is SGHTA, CDR2 FQGNSA. The CDR3 DNA follows: TGTGCCAGCAGCCCCGAAGGGGCCGCAGATACGCAGTATTTT. Its translation is CASSPEGAADTQYF. Full variable domain (missing parts from reference TRBV7-2 and TRBJ2-3): GAGVSQSPSNKVTEKGKDVELRCDPISGHTALYWYRQSLGQGLEFLIYFQGNSAPDKSGLPSDRFSAERTGGSVSTLTIQRTQQEDSAVYLCASSPEGAADTQYFGPGTRLTVL.

In this sample, this clone turned up a few times. The CDR3 protein is CASSKGTAASQETQYF. Here the CDR3 DNA reads TGTGCCAGCAGCAAAGGGACAGCCGCTTCCCAAGAGACCCAGTACTTC. V gene TRBV11-3 combines with J gene TRBJ2-5; 7 nucleotides agree with TRBD1. The junction had 10 bases not matched to a gene; V was cut back by 5 bases and J by 1 base. The length of the CDR3 is 16 residues. Germline lookup yields CDR1 SGHNT and CDR2 YENEEA.

This clone was observed a handful of times. Other DNA sequences in this sample translate to the same CDR3. This rearrangement joins TRBV18 to TRBJ1-4; no clear D gene. Between the trimmed V and J ends, which lost 3 bases and 4 bases, there was a span of 6 bases. This CDR3 has 13 amino acids. Germline CDR1 KGHSH, CDR2 LQKENI. The CDR3 sequence: CASSPGLNEKLFF. The CDR3 coding sequence is TGTGCCAGCTCACCGGGCCTTAATGAAAAACTGTTTTTT.

This chain links TRBV2 with TRBJ2-5; 10 bases are shared with TRBD2. The J segment lost 2 bases and the V segment lost 4 bases, leaving 7 bases of the junction unmatched. Looked up from germline, CDR1 is SNHLY and CDR2 is FYNNEI. The CDR3 is 16 amino acids. The CDR3 coding sequence is TGTGCCAGCAGTGGCATCGGGACTAGCGAGCAAGAGACCCAGTACTTC. This encodes CASSGIGTSEQETQYF.